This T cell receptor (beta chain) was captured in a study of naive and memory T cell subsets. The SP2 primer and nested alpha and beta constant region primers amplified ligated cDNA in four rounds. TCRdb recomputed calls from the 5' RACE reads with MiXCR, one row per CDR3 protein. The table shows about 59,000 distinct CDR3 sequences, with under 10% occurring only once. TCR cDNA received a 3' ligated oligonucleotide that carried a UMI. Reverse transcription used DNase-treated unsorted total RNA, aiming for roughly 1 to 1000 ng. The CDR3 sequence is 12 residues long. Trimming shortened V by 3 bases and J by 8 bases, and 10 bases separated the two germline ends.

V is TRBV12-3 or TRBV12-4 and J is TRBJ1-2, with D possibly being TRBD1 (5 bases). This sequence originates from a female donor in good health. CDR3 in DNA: TGTGCCAGCAGTTTCATGGGGGACGGCTACACCTTC. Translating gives CASSFMGDGYTF.